A selection of T cell receptor beta chains follows, all from one sample in a study of OX40 agonist ivuxolimab in advanced cancers. Using immunoSEQ multiplex PCR, the repertoire was profiled, and TCRdb retains in-frame clones only, with some absent. This table holds about 80,000 clones, over 90% found once. The source material was CD4+ or CD8+ T cells sorted from blood, sampled in a trial of the OX40 agonist ivuxolimab. The source is an adult with an advanced solid tumor such as melanoma, head and neck, liver or kidney cancer. Both conserved end residues are trimmed from each CDR3.

V	CDR3
TRBV11-1	ASSPGTAQETQY
TRBV7-2	ASSLVVFEQY
TRBV2	ASSEGWRGGGSGELF
TRBV4-1	ASSQAASGGTDTQY
TRBV7-2	ASSLTGQRYNEQF
TRBV7-3	ASSLPGQTNTGELF
TRBV19	ASGTSGIAEQY
TRBV2	ASSERGTGAQETQY
TRBV6-1	ASSRTTDTQY
TRBV7-8	ASSLSGGWGGHTGELF
TRBV29-1	SVPGQGVNTEAF
TRBV30	AWNTRTPEAF
TRBV18	ASSPSRRGFANEQF
TRBV5-4	ASSPASDGRPGEQY
TRBV7-3	ASSPLLADTQY
TRBV18	ASSPPSGTYNEQF
TRBV7-2	ASSLVGVGRETQY
TRBV30	AWNSPSLTDTQY
TRBV10-3	AISEWDRGTWQETQY
TRBV6-1	ASSETRWGRLNTEAF
TRBV6-6	ASSYGASGSYEQY
TRBV7-8	ASSPTTTSSSYEQY
TRBV7-3	ASSSGSEQF
TRBV5-8	ASSLRRDLMNTEAF
TRBV7-2	ASSLVGGGAGADTQY
TRBV28	ASSIPAGMGNEQF
TRBV30	AWSVQGATKNIQY
TRBV2	ASSGTGDTEAF
TRBV7-9	ASSLSGNTGELF
TRBV7-9	ASSPRTSGRVYNEQF
TRBV14	ASSPTGIRTEAF
TRBV7-8	ASSFNIGGSYEQY
TRBV28	ASRRGNPETQY
TRBV5-1	ASRLSSGTSTDTQY
TRBV25-1	ASSRVATNEKLF
TRBV28	ASSGGGRVYNEQF
TRBV7-9	ASSLHGGNEQF
TRBV18	ASSPDTDTQY
TRBV7-2	ASSYKGSGANVLT
TRBV19	ASKLAGGPDEQF
TRBV7-9	ASSLAESTGELF
TRBV19	ASSRRTVGYEKLF
TRBV19	ASSPTGTSYNEQF
TRBV20-1	SGLGGEKLF
TRBV7-9	ASSFLGQGVSKETQY
TRBV2	ASRATGREQY
TRBV5-1	ASSLGPLYNEQF
TRBV2	ASSGNEQF
TRBV27	ASSLSSGPYNEQF
TRBV14	ASSQAGIGQPQH
TRBV19	ASSIYPGRTDTQY